The sequence of this TCR beta chain was determined in a study of T cells after yellow fever vaccination. This clonotype was seen repeatedly, ten times or more. Its antigen is not identified. Findings and limits, study-wide: Among primary-vaccination clones, most reappeared after the booster, at about 95% for CD4 and roughly 90% for CD8.

Germline lookup yields CDR1 DFQATT and CDR2 SNEGSKA (reference sequence). The length of the CDR3 is 13 residues. Trimming shortened V by 5 bases and J by 9 bases, and 17 bases separated the two germline ends. MiXCR was run by TCRdb on the 5' RACE reads, yielding one entry per CDR3 protein. Seen here are 250,000 or so distinct CDR3 sequences, 6.9% observed once, and the top ten hold roughly 0.93%. This receptor was taken from a man younger than 40 who received the YFV17D yellow fever vaccine. The V call is TRBV20-1, the J call TRBJ2-1, with unresolved D. The sequenced sample was CD4+ T cells sorted from PBMCs, obtained 15 days after the yellow fever booster vaccination. The CDR3 protein is CSAGKAGRSEQFF. As DNA, the CDR3 is TGCAGTGCTGGAAAAGCTGGGCGGAGTGAGCAGTTCTTC.